These T cell receptor beta chains were read from a single sample in a study of blood T cell repertoires in COVID-19. The assay was immunoSEQ multiplex PCR, and TCRdb's table has in-frame clones only and misses some. The data contain around 110,000 clones, around 80% of them seen just once; the ten biggest clones take up around 7.5%. Sequenced: peripheral blood. The receptor source for this set is a man between 65 and 85 years old with active or convalescent COVID-19. Each CDR3 is given with its conserved first and last residue.

j_call,v_call,cdr3_aa
TRBJ2-1,TRBV19,CASSIERGRYNEQFF
TRBJ2-7,TRBV4-2,CASSQVAGTATTYEQYF
TRBJ2-2,TRBV24-1,CATMSGNTGELFF
TRBJ2-7,TRBV4-3,CASSRASGGGSYEQYF
TRBJ2-5,TRBV6-6,CASRALAGQETQYF
TRBJ1-1,TRBV28,CASSGTGARFLAFF
TRBJ1-2,TRBV6-5,CASSLDSYGYTF
TRBJ1-6,TRBV5-8,CASSPPGGVLTLHF
TRBJ1-2,TRBV12-3/TRBV12-4,CASSLRGVGYTF
TRBJ1-5,TRBV7-2,CASSLVGRDTGQAQHF
TRBJ2-5,TRBV5-1,CASSSAGIQETQYF
TRBJ2-3,TRBV25-1,CASSDRGASTDTQYF
TRBJ2-2,TRBV6-5,CASRGQRDTGELFF
TRBJ2-7,TRBV18,CASSTGGAYEQYF
TRBJ2-3,TRBV28,CASSFTGGGDTQYF
TRBJ2-1,TRBV2,CASNRAYNEQFF
TRBJ2-7,TRBV5-1,CASSPTGGQFEQYF
TRBJ2-3,TRBV19,CASSVGTDTQYF
TRBJ1-5,TRBV28,CASRSPRLASNQPQHF
TRBJ2-5,TRBV4-3,CASSPRGLAGPPETQYF
TRBJ1-4,TRBV5-1,CASSKQPQGENEKLFF
TRBJ1-1,TRBV7-2,CASSLGRYTEAFF
TRBJ1-1,TRBV24-1,CATSDPDTGRGTEAFF
TRBJ1-4,TRBV4-2,CASSQDTGGLEKLFF
TRBJ1-4,TRBV28,CASSQQISNEKLFF
TRBJ1-5,TRBV15,CATSRTGQPQHF
TRBJ2-7,TRBV2,CASKLELAEIYEQYF
TRBJ1-5,TRBV11-2,CASSPTGHQPQHF
TRBJ2-7,TRBV29-1,CSVELTGTGVDEQYF
TRBJ2-1,TRBV19,CASSPGTSGEQFF
TRBJ1-2,TRBV25-1,CASSGSGYGYTF
TRBJ1-2,TRBV5-6,CASSSTGLAPYTF
TRBJ1-1,TRBV29-1,CSVEVGGTTEAFF
TRBJ1-5,TRBV30,CAWSVGTPGVSNQPQHF
TRBJ2-4,TRBV6-2/TRBV6-3,CASSDRDRGNIQYF
TRBJ2-4,TRBV11-3,CASDLRAGKLAKNIQYF
TRBJ1-2,TRBV2,CASTEQDGYGYTF
TRBJ1-2,TRBV7-9,CASSLGQNYGYTF
TRBJ2-5,TRBV19,CASSIGQGAQETQYF
TRBJ2-3,TRBV5-1,CASSLVGTSGSDTQYF
TRBJ2-3,TRBV3-1/TRBV3-2,CASSQDTGGGLSGTQYF
TRBJ1-2,TRBV4-3,CASSQDSGTGGGYTF
TRBJ1-1,TRBV29-1,CSGARTGAAEAFF